The 8 T cell receptor beta chains reported below all come from one sample, sequenced in a study of PD-L1 blockade in urothelial cancer. Time point denoted: pretreatment peripheral blood. Produced via immunoSEQ multiplex PCR; TCRdb's table is partial and in-frame only. Here the sample spans about 80,000 clones, about 85% being singletons. The source was PBMCs, collected around atezolizumab (anti-PD-L1) treatment. The source of these receptors is a man aged 40-49 years with urothelial cancer.

This clone came up a few times. The V and J genes are TRBV5-1 and TRBJ1-1; TRBD1 matches 7 bases. J lost 0 bases, V lost 2 bases, and 4 bases had no gene match. Germline V CDR1 and CDR2: SGHRS, YFSETQ. The CDR3 sequence is 15 residues long. CDR3 amino acids: CASSLDRALNTEAFF. DNA for the CDR3: TGCGCCAGCAGCTTAGACAGGGCCCTGAACACTGAAGCTTTCTTT.

V gene TRBV30 combines with J gene TRBJ1-5; 12 positions agree with TRBD1. The CDR3 has 19 amino acids. V was clipped by 3 bases and J by 2 bases; unmatched bases: 14. Germline CDR1 and CDR2: GTSNPN and SVGIG (reference sequence). Here the CDR3 DNA reads TGTGCCTGGAGCCCCCAGTGGGGACAGGGGGCTGGGGGCAATCAGCCCCAGCATTTT. Amino acid sequence: CAWSPQWGQGAGGNQPQHF.

The rearrangement uses TRBV5-4 and TRBJ2-3; TRBD2 aligns across 10 bases. The CDR3 has 16 amino acids. V dropped 6 bases and J dropped 4; count of bases not matched to a gene: 11. Germline CDR1 is SGHNT and CDR2 is YYREEE (reference sequence). Here the CDR3 DNA reads TGTGCCAGCACCGTGACTAGCGGGTTGGGGGCAGATACGCAGTATTTT. It encodes CASTVTSGLGADTQYF.

This sequence joins TRBV7-2 and TRBJ1-1, with D unresolved. The germline V and J ends were trimmed by 1 base and 9 bases, with 12 bases remaining between them. The CDR3 has 13 residues. CDR1 is SGHTA, CDR2 FQGNSA, per germline. The CDR3 nucleotides read TGTGCCAGCAGCTTAGATTGGTCGGGGAAAGCTTTCTTT. It is translated as CASSLDWSGKAFF.

This chain joins TRBV19 and TRBJ2-7; D remains ambiguous. This CDR3 spans 17 amino acids. CDR1 and CDR2 (germline): LNHDA, SQIVND (reference sequence). V dropped 3 bases and J dropped 4 bases, with 22 bases sitting between them. The CDR3 bases are TGTGCCAGTAGTATGAATCCCTCCGGGTTTCTGTCGTACGAGCAGTACTTC. Encoded protein: CASSMNPSGFLSYEQYF.

The rearrangement joins TRBV7-2 to TRBJ2-5, with D tentatively TRBD2 (6 bases). V lost 5 bases to trimming and J lost 2 bases, with 12 bases between them. The germline V gene encodes CDR1 SGHTA and CDR2 FQGNSA. The CDR3 consists of 14 residues. The CDR3 sequence is CASSPRAGQETQYF. The CDR3 nucleotides read TGTGCCAGCAGCCCCCGCGCGGGACAAGAGACCCAGTACTTC.

This sequence joins TRBV6-6 and TRBJ1-5; possibly TRBD1 for D (5 bases). The germline gives CDR1 MNHNY, CDR2 SVGAGI (reference sequence). Deletions cut 5 bases from V and 1 base from J, with 12 bases between. This CDR3 has 15 residues. CDR3: CASSPTDRSNQPQHF. The CDR3, as DNA: TGTGCCAGCAGTCCCACAGACAGAAGCAATCAGCCCCAGCATTTT.

The rearrangement links TRBV10-3 to TRBJ1-1, with 12 bases that match TRBD1. In germline, CDR1 is ENHRY, CDR2 SYGVKD. CDR3 length: 17 amino acids. The trim removed 2 bases at V and 4 bases at J, leaving 8 bases unmatched. The CDR3 DNA follows: TGTGCCATCAGTGAGAGGGACAGGGGGCGCGGGGGCACTGAAGCTTTCTTT. Protein sequence: CAISERDRGRGGTEAFF.